A selection of T cell receptor beta chains follows, all from one sample in a study of T cell responses to AZD1222 COVID-19 vaccine. The table came from immunoSEQ multiplex PCR; TCRdb's copy has only in-frame clones and leaves some out. The table has about 80,000 clones, about 85% seen once. The sequencing used peripheral blood, collected on day 0 of AZD1222 vaccination. The receptor source for this set is an adult in good health. CDR3s include the opening cysteine and the closing phenylalanine or tryptophan. The order of the fields is J gene, V gene, clone size, D gene, CDR3 DNA, CDR3 protein. D genes are given only for firm matches. The size field is filled for only some rows; it gives once, few, many or a size class.

j_gene: TRBJ2-2; v_gene: TRBV7-9; abundance: -; d_gene: -; CDR3nt: TGTGCCAGCAGCCCCCGTGGGCTAGGCGGGGAGCTGTTTTTT; CDR3aa: CASSPRGLGGELFF
j_gene: TRBJ2-2; v_gene: TRBV7-2; abundance: few; d_gene: -; CDR3nt: TGTGCCAGCAGCACGAACGGAAACACCGGGGAGCTGTTTTTT; CDR3aa: CASSTNGNTGELFF
j_gene: TRBJ1-4; v_gene: TRBV6-6; abundance: -; d_gene: -; CDR3nt: TGTGCCAGCAGTTACGCAATGGATGATGAAAAACTGTTTTTT; CDR3aa: CASSYAMDDEKLFF
j_gene: TRBJ1-4; v_gene: TRBV6-6; abundance: -; d_gene: -; CDR3nt: TGTGCCAGCAGTTACTCGAGGGACAATGAAAAACTGTTTTTT; CDR3aa: CASSYSRDNEKLFF
j_gene: TRBJ1-3; v_gene: TRBV7-9; abundance: -; d_gene: -; CDR3nt: TGTGCCAGCAGCCAAATAGACAGCTCTGGAAACACCATATATTTT; CDR3aa: CASSQIDSSGNTIYF
j_gene: TRBJ1-5; v_gene: TRBV6-5; abundance: once; d_gene: -; CDR3nt: TGTGCCAGCAGGCGACAGTCCGAGGGAAATCAGCCCCAGCATTTT; CDR3aa: CASRRQSEGNQPQHF
j_gene: TRBJ1-2; v_gene: TRBV5-1; abundance: -; d_gene: -; CDR3nt: TGCGCCAGCAGCTTGGGACGCGGACGCTATGGCTACACCTTC; CDR3aa: CASSLGRGRYGYTF
j_gene: TRBJ2-4; v_gene: TRBV7-2; abundance: few; d_gene: -; CDR3nt: TGTGCCAGCAGCCCCCAGACTAGAACCCAAAACATTCAGTACTTC; CDR3aa: CASSPQTRTQNIQYF
j_gene: TRBJ1-2; v_gene: TRBV19; abundance: -; d_gene: -; CDR3nt: TGTGCCAGTAGTATTGGCCAGGGTGTCTATGGCTACACCTTC; CDR3aa: CASSIGQGVYGYTF
j_gene: TRBJ1-1; v_gene: TRBV6-2/TRBV6-3; abundance: -; d_gene: -; CDR3nt: TGTGCCAGCAGTTATGGGGGGAACACTGAAGCTTTCTTT; CDR3aa: CASSYGGNTEAFF
j_gene: TRBJ2-1; v_gene: TRBV14; abundance: -; d_gene: -; CDR3nt: TGTGCCAGCAGCTCCCTGTACAATGAGCAGTTCTTC; CDR3aa: CASSSLYNEQFF
j_gene: TRBJ2-1; v_gene: TRBV19; abundance: -; d_gene: -; CDR3nt: TGTGCCAGTAGTAAGGGAAATACCTACAATGAGCAGTTCTTC; CDR3aa: CASSKGNTYNEQFF
j_gene: TRBJ1-5; v_gene: TRBV5-5; abundance: -; d_gene: -; CDR3nt: TGTGCCAGCAGCTTCCTTCCTGGGGATCAGCCCCAGCATTTT; CDR3aa: CASSFLPGDQPQHF
j_gene: TRBJ2-3; v_gene: TRBV3-1/TRBV3-2; abundance: -; d_gene: -; CDR3nt: TGTGCCAGCAGCCTTCTGGCGGGGGCCTCAGATACGCAGTATTTT; CDR3aa: CASSLLAGASDTQYF
j_gene: TRBJ1-1; v_gene: TRBV7-8; abundance: -; d_gene: -; CDR3nt: TGTGCCAGTGGGGGGGGCGCTGAAGCTTTCTTT; CDR3aa: CASGGGAEAFF
j_gene: TRBJ1-3; v_gene: TRBV6-2/TRBV6-3; abundance: -; d_gene: -; CDR3nt: TGTGCCAGCAGTTCGGGCTACTCTGGAAACACCATATATTTT; CDR3aa: CASSSGYSGNTIYF
j_gene: TRBJ1-3; v_gene: TRBV6-1; abundance: -; d_gene: -; CDR3nt: TGTGCCAGCAGTGAGAGACGGTACTCTGGAAACACCATATATTTT; CDR3aa: CASSERRYSGNTIYF
j_gene: TRBJ2-1; v_gene: TRBV27; abundance: -; d_gene: TRBD1; CDR3nt: TGTGCCAGCAGTTTGAACAGGGGACAGGGTGAGCAGTTCTTC; CDR3aa: CASSLNRGQGEQFF
j_gene: TRBJ2-3; v_gene: TRBV10-3; abundance: -; d_gene: -; CDR3nt: TGTGCCATCGGGCGAGAAAGGGCAGATACGCAGTATTTT; CDR3aa: CAIGRERADTQYF
j_gene: TRBJ1-5; v_gene: TRBV10-3; abundance: -; d_gene: -; CDR3nt: TGTGCCATCAGTGATCAGGGGTGGGAAAGCAATCAGCCCCAGCATTTT; CDR3aa: CAISDQGWESNQPQHF
j_gene: TRBJ2-3; v_gene: TRBV10-3; abundance: -; d_gene: -; CDR3nt: TGTGCCATCAGTGCCTCCTTGACGCAGTATTTT; CDR3aa: CAISASLTQYF
j_gene: TRBJ2-5; v_gene: TRBV5-1; abundance: -; d_gene: -; CDR3nt: TGCGCCAGCAGCTTGGGTCCCACACAAGAGACCCAGTACTTC; CDR3aa: CASSLGPTQETQYF
j_gene: TRBJ2-6; v_gene: TRBV29-1; abundance: -; d_gene: -; CDR3nt: TGCAGCGTTAGCCAGTCTGGGGCCAACGTCCTGACTTTC; CDR3aa: CSVSQSGANVLTF
j_gene: TRBJ2-3; v_gene: TRBV7-7; abundance: -; d_gene: TRBD2; CDR3nt: TGTGCCAGCAGCTTATGGGGACTACCCACAGATACGCAGTATTTT; CDR3aa: CASSLWGLPTDTQYF
j_gene: TRBJ1-1; v_gene: TRBV20-1; abundance: -; d_gene: -; CDR3nt: TGCAGTGCTAGTAGGGAGATTGACACTGAAGCTTTCTTT; CDR3aa: CSASREIDTEAFF
j_gene: TRBJ1-1; v_gene: TRBV5-4; abundance: -; d_gene: -; CDR3nt: TGTGCCAGCAGCTTCCGGGGGGCGCTTGACACTGAAGCTTTCTTT; CDR3aa: CASSFRGALDTEAFF
j_gene: TRBJ1-4; v_gene: TRBV27; abundance: -; d_gene: -; CDR3nt: TGTGCCAGCAGTTTTCGGGGCCGTTTTCCCGGGAATGAAAAACTGTTTTTT; CDR3aa: CASSFRGRFPGNEKLFF
j_gene: TRBJ1-2; v_gene: TRBV11-2; abundance: -; d_gene: -; CDR3nt: TGTGCCAGCAGCTTAGACCCTACCCGGGACAACTACACCTTC; CDR3aa: CASSLDPTRDNYTF
j_gene: TRBJ1-1; v_gene: TRBV19; abundance: -; d_gene: -; CDR3nt: TGTGCCAGTATTAATAACCTTGGGACATCTGAAGCTTTCTTT; CDR3aa: CASINNLGTSEAFF
j_gene: TRBJ1-6; v_gene: TRBV28; abundance: -; d_gene: TRBD1; CDR3nt: TGTGCCAGCATCTTACAGGGGTTTAGCTCACCCCTCCACTTT; CDR3aa: CASILQGFSSPLHF
j_gene: TRBJ2-3; v_gene: TRBV5-4; abundance: -; d_gene: -; CDR3nt: TGTGCCAGCAGCTTGGATTGGGCAGATACGCAGTATTTT; CDR3aa: CASSLDWADTQYF
j_gene: TRBJ2-3; v_gene: TRBV19; abundance: -; d_gene: TRBD2; CDR3nt: TGTGCCAGTAGTCCCGGACTAGCGGGTTACACAGATACGCAGTATTTT; CDR3aa: CASSPGLAGYTDTQYF
j_gene: TRBJ2-5; v_gene: TRBV7-9; abundance: -; d_gene: TRBD2; CDR3nt: TGTGCCAGCAGCTTACGGGGGGGGCCCGAGACCCAGTACTTC; CDR3aa: CASSLRGGPETQYF
j_gene: TRBJ1-5; v_gene: TRBV29-1; abundance: -; d_gene: -; CDR3nt: TGCAGCGTTGCCGGTGCCGATCAGCCCCAGCATTTT; CDR3aa: CSVAGADQPQHF
j_gene: TRBJ1-1; v_gene: TRBV19; abundance: once; d_gene: TRBD1; CDR3nt: TGTGCCTCCCAGGGACAGGGCCCCTCAGGGGCTTTCTTT; CDR3aa: CASQGQGPSGAFF
j_gene: TRBJ1-1; v_gene: TRBV10-3; abundance: -; d_gene: -; CDR3nt: TGTGCCATCAGTGAGGCCACTGAAGCTTTCTTT; CDR3aa: CAISEATEAFF